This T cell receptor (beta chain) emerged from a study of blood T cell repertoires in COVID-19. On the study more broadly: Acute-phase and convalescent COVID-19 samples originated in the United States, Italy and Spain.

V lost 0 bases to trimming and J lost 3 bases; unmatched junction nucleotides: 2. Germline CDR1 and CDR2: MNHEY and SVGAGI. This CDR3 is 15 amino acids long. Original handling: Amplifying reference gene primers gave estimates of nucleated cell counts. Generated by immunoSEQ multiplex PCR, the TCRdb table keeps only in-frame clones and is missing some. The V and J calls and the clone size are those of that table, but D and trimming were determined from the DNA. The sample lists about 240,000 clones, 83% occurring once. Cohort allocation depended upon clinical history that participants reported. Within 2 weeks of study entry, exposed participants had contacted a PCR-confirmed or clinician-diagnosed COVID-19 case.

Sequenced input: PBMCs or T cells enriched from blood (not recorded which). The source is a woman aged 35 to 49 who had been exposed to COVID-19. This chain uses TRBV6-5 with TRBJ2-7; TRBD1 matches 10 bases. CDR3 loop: CASSYSGQGDYEQYF. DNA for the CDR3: TGTGCCAGCAGTTACTCAGGACAGGGGGACTACGAGCAGTACTTC.